Listed below are T cell receptor beta chains from one sample, sequenced in a study of blood T cell repertoires in COVID-19. Clones were read by immunoSEQ multiplex PCR, and TCRdb kept only the in-frame ones, dropping some. The sample records 150,000 or so clones, roughly 80% being singletons. The sequencing input was PBMCs or T cells enriched from blood (not recorded which). The origin of the receptors is a woman in her forties or fifties who had recovered from COVID-19. The CDR3 runs from the conserved cysteine through the conserved F or W.

>TRBV6-6|TRBJ1-1
CASSYSPGMGTEAFF
>TRBV28|TRBJ1-3
CASSPPMRSGNTIYF
>TRBV5-5|TRBJ2-1
CASSSPHYGTLYNEQFF
>TRBV25-1|TRBJ1-6
CASSDRVGSYNSPLHF
>TRBV28|TRBJ2-7
CASGRPPYEQYF
>TRBV5-8|TRBJ1-4
CASSLFGAGNEKLFF
>TRBV11-2|TRBJ2-3
CASSSRDRGQVTDTQYF
>TRBV6-2/TRBV6-3|TRBJ2-2
CASSYGGGTGELFF
>TRBV7-2|TRBJ2-7
CASSSAPGQGTYEQYF
>TRBV7-2|TRBJ1-5
CASSSTGSLNWANQPQHF
>TRBV19|TRBJ2-6
CASKTRSTGANVLTF
>TRBV15|TRBJ1-6
CATSRERGQLNSPLHF